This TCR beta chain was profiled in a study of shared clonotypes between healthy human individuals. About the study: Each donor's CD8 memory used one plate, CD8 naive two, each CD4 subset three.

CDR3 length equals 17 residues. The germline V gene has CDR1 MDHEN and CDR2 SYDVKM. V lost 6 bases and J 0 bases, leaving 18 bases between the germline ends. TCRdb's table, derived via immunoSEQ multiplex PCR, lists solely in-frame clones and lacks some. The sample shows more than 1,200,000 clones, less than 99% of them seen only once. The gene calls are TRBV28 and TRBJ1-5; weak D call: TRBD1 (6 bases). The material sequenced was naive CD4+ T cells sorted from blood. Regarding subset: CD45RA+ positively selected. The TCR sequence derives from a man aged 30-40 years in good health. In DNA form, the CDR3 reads TGTGCCAGCAGCATAGGACAGATACCTTATAGCAATCAGCCCCAGCATTTT. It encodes CASSIGQIPYSNQPQHF.